The 9 T cell receptor beta chains below come from one sample, sequenced in a study of T cells in Graves' hyperthyroidism and ophthalmopathy. Amplification of TCR beta CDR3 regions used RNA as the template. The HTBI primer set was used in a first-round RT-PCR of the TCR CDR3. Using its own MiXCR run on the multiplex PCR reads, TCRdb lists one record per CDR3 protein. The table lists roughly 380,000 distinct CDR3 sequences, 15% to 20% of them singletons, with around 4% in the top ten. The sample comprised blood. The source is a woman aged 18-30 years with Graves' hyperthyroidism.

Remarks on this clonotype: This may be a read error, as it is one base from a much larger clone. In this CDR3 the conserved last residue, phenylalanine or tryptophan, is missing, so a read error is likely. V is TRBV20-1 and J is TRBJ2-5; 12 positions match TRBD2. V gave up 5 bases and J gave up 5 bases; unmatched junction bases: 6. CDR1 is DFQATT, CDR2 SNEGSKA, per germline (reference sequence). This CDR3 is 14 amino acids long. The CDR3 loop is CSAPLAGGRETQYL. The CDR3 DNA is TGCAGTGCTCCTCTAGCGGGGGGGCGGGAGACCCAGTACCTC.

This clonotype occurred many times. J is TRBJ2-7 and V is TRBV27; 10 bases are shared with TRBD1. CDR3 size: 15 residues. Germline lookup yields CDR1 MNHEY and CDR2 SMNVEV (reference sequence). Trimming took 7 bases from V and 5 from J; bases not matched to a gene: 11. The CDR3 coding sequence is TGTGCCAGCATTAAGCCGGGACAGGGGACCCACGAGCAGTACTTC. This codes for CASIKPGQGTHEQYF.

This clonotype was seen many times. The chain couples TRBV28 to TRBJ2-7; D is ambiguous. The germline CDR1 and CDR2 sequences are MDHEN and SYDVKM. Trimming took 2 bases from V and 3 from J, leaving 14 bases between them. The CDR3 sequence is 15 residues long. As DNA, the CDR3 is TGTGCCAGCAGTTTAAAGTCTGGGATAATCTACGAGCAGTACTTC. This sequence encodes CASSLKSGIIYEQYF. The full variable domain, with the rest looked up from reference TRBV28 and TRBJ2-7, is DVKVTQSSRYLVKRTGEKVFLECVQDMDHENMFWYRQDPGLGLRLIYFSYDVKMKEKGDIPEGYSVSREKKERFSLILESASTNQTSMYLCASSLKSGIIYEQYFGPGTRLTVT.

In this sample, this clonotype turned up many times. This chain links TRBV19 with TRBJ1-1, with 7 bases matching TRBD1. The J segment lost 3 bases and the V segment lost 10 bases, leaving 11 bases of the junction unmatched. This CDR3 spans 14 amino acids. Germline CDR1 LNHDA, CDR2 SQIVND (reference sequence). CDR3 coding DNA: TGTGCCACCCGACAGGGAGTGTCGGACACTGAAGCTTTCTTT. Encoded protein: CATRQGVSDTEAFF.

At least ten counts were recorded for this clonotype. The rearrangement links TRBV6-2 or TRBV6-3 to TRBJ1-2; D is possibly TRBD1 (5 bases). CDR1 is MNHEY and CDR2 is SVGEGT in the germline V gene. This CDR3 is built from 17 residues. The V gene lost 3 bases and the J gene lost 5 bases, with 22 bases spanning the gap. The CDR3 loop reads CASSYGPDGRGAYGYTF. The CDR3 DNA reads as TGTGCCAGCAGTTATGGCCCGGACGGCCGAGGGGCATATGGCTACACCTTC.

Ten or more counts support this clonotype. This sequence joins TRBV10-3 and TRBJ2-2, with D tentatively TRBD1 or TRBD2 (6 bases each). The V end was cut by 0 bases, the J end by 6 bases, with 17 bases between. The CDR3 loop spans 17 amino acids. CDR1 and CDR2 (germline): ENHRY, SYGVKD. The CDR3 sequence is CAISESTRGRRPGELFF. Written as DNA, the CDR3 is TGTGCCATCAGTGAGTCGACGAGGGGGAGGCGCCCCGGGGAGCTGTTTTTT.

In this sample, this clonotype turned up many times. The chain has TRBV7-8 and TRBJ1-1; weak D call: TRBD1 (5 bases). The CDR3 contains 14 residues. CDR1 and CDR2 from the germline V gene are SGHVS and FQNEAQ. The germline V and J ends were trimmed by 2 bases and 5 bases, with 12 bases remaining between them. In nucleotides, the CDR3 is TGTGCCAGCAGCTTACTTCAGGGTCGGACTGAAGCTTTCTTT. Encoded protein: CASSLLQGRTEAFF. Full variable domain (remainder filled in from reference TRBV7-8 and TRBJ1-1): GAGVSQSPRYKVAKRGQDVALRCDPISGHVSLFWYQQALGQGPEFLTYFQNEAQLDKSGLPSDRFFAERPEGSVSTLKIQRTQQEDSAVYLCASSLLQGRTEAFFGQGTRLTVV.

This clonotype was counted ten times or more. The chain employs TRBV5-1 and TRBJ2-7; the D gene is possibly TRBD2 (5 bases). This CDR3 has 13 residues. Looked up from germline, CDR1 is SGHRS and CDR2 is YFSETQ. Trimming cost V 0 bases and J 7 bases, with 11 bases left between them. The CDR3 bases are TGCGCCAGCAGCTTGGTGGACCGCGGGGAGCAGTACTTC. Amino acids: CASSLVDRGEQYF.

This clonotype was counted many times. J is TRBJ2-2 and V is TRBV5-4, with 7 bases lining up with TRBD1. Trimming took 3 bases from V and 3 from J; bases not matched to a gene: 2. Germline V CDR1 and CDR2: SGHNT, YYREEE (reference sequence). The CDR3 has 14 residues. CDR3 residues: CASSWDRDTGELFF. The CDR3 nucleotides read TGTGCCAGCAGCTGGGACAGAGACACCGGGGAGCTGTTTTTT. The full variable domain, its missing parts supplied by reference TRBV5-4 and TRBJ2-2, is ETGVTQSPTHLIKTRGQQVTLRCSSQSGHNTVSWYQQALGQGPQFIFQYYREEENGRGNFPPRFSGLQFPNYSSELNVNALELDDSALYLCASSWDRDTGELFFGEGSRLTVL.